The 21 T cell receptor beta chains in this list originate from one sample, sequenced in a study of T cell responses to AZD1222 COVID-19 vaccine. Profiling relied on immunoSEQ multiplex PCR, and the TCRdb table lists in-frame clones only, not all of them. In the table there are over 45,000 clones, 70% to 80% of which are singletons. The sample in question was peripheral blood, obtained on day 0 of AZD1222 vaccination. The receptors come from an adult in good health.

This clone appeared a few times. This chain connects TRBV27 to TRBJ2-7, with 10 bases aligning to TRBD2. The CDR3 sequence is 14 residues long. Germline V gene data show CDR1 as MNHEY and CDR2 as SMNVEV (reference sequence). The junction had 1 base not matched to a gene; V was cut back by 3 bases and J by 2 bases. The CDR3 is CASSLTSGPYEQYF. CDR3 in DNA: TGTGCCAGCAGTTTGACTAGCGGGCCCTACGAGCAGTACTTC.

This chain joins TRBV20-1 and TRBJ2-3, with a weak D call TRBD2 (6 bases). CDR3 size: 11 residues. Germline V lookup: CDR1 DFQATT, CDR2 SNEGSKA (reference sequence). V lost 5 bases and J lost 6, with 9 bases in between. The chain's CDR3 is CSAGRGDTQYF. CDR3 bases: TGCAGTGCTGGGCGGGGCGATACGCAGTATTTT.

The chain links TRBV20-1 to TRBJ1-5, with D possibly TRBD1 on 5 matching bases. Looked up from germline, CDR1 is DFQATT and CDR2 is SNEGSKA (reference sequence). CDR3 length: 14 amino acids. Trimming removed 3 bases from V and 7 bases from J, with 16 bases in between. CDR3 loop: CSASEPQGMQPQHF. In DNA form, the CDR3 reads TGCAGTGCTAGTGAACCCCAGGGCATGCAGCCCCAGCATTTT.

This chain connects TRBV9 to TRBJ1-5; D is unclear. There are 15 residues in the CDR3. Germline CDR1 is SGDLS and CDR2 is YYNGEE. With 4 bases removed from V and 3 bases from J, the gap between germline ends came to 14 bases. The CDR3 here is CASSTAGESNQPQHF. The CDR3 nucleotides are TGTGCCAGCAGCACTGCAGGAGAATCCAATCAGCCCCAGCATTTT.

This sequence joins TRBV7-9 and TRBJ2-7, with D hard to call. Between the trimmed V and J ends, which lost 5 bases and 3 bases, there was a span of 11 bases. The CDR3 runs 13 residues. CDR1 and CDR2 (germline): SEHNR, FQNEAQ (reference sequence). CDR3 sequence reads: CASSEYRIYEQYF. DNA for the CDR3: TGTGCCAGCAGCGAATACAGAATCTACGAGCAGTACTTC.

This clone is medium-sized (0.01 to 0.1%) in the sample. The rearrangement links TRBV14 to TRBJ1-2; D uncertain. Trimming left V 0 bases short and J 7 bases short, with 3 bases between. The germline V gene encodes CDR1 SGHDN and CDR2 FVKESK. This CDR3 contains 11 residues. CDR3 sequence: CASSQESGYTF. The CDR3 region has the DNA TGTGCCAGCAGCCAAGAGAGTGGCTACACCTTC.

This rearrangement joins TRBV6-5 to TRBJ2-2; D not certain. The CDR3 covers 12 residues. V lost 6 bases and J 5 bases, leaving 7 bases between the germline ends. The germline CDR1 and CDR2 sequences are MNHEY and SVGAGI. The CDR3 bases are TGTGCCAGCAGCCGTAGGACCGGGGAGCTGTTTTTT. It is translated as CASSRRTGELFF.

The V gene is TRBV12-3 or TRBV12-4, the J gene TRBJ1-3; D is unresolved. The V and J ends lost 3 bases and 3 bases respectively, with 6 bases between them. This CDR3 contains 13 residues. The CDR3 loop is CASSLQRGNTIYF. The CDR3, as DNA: TGTGCCAGCAGTTTGCAGCGTGGAAACACCATATATTTT.

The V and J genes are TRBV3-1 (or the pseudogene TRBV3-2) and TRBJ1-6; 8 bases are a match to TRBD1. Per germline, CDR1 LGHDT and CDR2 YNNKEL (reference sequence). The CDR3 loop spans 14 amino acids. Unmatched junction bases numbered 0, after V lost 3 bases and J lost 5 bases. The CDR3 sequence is CASSQGQDNSPLHF. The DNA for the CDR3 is TGTGCCAGCAGCCAGGGACAGGATAATTCACCCCTCCACTTT.

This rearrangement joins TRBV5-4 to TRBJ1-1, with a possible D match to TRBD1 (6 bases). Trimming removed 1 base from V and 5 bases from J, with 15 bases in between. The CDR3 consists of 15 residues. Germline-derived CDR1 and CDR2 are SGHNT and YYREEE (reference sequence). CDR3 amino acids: CASSLPGALGTEAFF. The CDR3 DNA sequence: TGTGCCAGCAGCTTGCCGGGGGCGTTGGGGACTGAAGCTTTCTTT.

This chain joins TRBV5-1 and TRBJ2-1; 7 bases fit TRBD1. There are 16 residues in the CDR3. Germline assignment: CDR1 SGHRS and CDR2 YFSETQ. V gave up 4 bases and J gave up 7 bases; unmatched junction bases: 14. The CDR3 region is CASSRAGRGQENEQFF. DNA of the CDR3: TGCGCCAGCAGCAGGGCTGGTAGGGGGCAAGAGAATGAGCAGTTCTTC.

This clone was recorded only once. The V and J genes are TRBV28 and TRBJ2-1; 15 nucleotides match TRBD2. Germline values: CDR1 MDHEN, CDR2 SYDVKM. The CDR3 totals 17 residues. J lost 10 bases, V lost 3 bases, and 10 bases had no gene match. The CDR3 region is CASSFPGTSGGTGEQFF. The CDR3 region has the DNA TGTGCCAGCAGTTTTCCCGGGACTAGCGGGGGGACCGGGGAGCAGTTCTTC.

The CDR3 region is CSASSGRRGTDTQYF. The CDR3 nucleotides read TGCAGTGCTAGTAGCGGGAGACGGGGCACAGATACGCAGTATTTT. V is TRBV20-1 and J is TRBJ2-3; 9 bases fit TRBD2. V lost 3 bases and J lost 1; bases outside the gene matches: 5. The CDR3 extends over 15 amino acids. Germline V gene data show CDR1 as DFQATT and CDR2 as SNEGSKA (reference sequence).

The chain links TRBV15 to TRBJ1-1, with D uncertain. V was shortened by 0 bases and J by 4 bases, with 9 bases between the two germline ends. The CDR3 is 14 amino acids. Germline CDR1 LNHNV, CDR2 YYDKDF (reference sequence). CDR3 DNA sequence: TGTGCCACCAGCAGAGATTTGGGAGGCACTGAAGCTTTCTTT. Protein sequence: CATSRDLGGTEAFF.

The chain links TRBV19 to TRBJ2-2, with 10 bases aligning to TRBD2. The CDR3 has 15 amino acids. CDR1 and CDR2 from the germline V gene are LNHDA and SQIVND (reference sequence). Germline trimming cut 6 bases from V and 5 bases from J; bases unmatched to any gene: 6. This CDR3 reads CASRPIAGGTGELFF. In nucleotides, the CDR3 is TGTGCCAGTAGACCCATAGCGGGGGGTACCGGGGAGCTGTTTTTT.

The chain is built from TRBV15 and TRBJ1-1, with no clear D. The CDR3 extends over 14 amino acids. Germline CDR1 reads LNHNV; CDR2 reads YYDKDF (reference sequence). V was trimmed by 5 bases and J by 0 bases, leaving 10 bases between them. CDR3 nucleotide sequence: TGTGCCACCAGCCCCGACGCAGTGAACACTGAAGCTTTCTTT. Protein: CATSPDAVNTEAFF.

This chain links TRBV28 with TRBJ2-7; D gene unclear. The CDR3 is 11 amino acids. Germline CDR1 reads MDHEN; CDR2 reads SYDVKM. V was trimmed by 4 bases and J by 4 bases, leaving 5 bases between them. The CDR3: CASSSKYEQYF. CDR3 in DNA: TGTGCCAGCAGTTCTAAATACGAGCAGTACTTC.

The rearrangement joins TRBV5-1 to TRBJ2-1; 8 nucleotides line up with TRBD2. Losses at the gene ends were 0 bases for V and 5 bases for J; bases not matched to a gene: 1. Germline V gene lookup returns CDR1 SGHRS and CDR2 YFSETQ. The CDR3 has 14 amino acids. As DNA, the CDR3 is TGCGCCAGCAGCTTGGACGGGAGGGACAATGAGCAGTTCTTC. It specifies CASSLDGRDNEQFF. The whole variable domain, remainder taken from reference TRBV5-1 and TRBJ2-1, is KAGVTQTPRYLIKTRGQQVTLSCSPISGHRSVSWYQQTPGQGLQFLFEYFSETQRNKGNFPGRFSGRQFSNSRSEMNVSTLELGDSALYLCASSLDGRDNEQFFGPGTRLTVL.

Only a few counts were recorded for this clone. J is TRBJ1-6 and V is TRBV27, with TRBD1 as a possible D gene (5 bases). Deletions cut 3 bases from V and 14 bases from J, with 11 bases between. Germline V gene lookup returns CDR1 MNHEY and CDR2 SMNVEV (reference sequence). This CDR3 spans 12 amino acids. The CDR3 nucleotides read TGTGCCAGCAGTTTGCAGAGAGGGGCCCTCCACTTT. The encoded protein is CASSLQRGALHF.

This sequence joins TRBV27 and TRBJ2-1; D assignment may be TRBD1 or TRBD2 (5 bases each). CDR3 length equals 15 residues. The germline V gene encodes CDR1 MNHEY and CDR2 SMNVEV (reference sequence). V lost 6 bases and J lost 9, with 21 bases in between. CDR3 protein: CASRAPGTRLGEQFF. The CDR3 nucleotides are TGTGCCAGCAGAGCCCCCGGGACGCGTTTGGGTGAGCAGTTCTTC.

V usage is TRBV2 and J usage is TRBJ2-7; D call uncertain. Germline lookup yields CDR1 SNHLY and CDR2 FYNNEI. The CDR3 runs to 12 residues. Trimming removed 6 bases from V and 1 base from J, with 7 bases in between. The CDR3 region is CASSPNSYEQYV. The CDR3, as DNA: TGTGCCAGCAGCCCCAATTCCTACGAGCAGTACGTC.